The clone carrying this T cell receptor beta chain occurred many times. The antigen is undetermined. J lost 7 bases, V lost 7 bases, and 12 bases had no gene match. Germline V gene data show CDR1 as SNHLY and CDR2 as FYNNEI. The CDR3 totals 15 residues. Libraries were prepared by immunoSEQ multiplex PCR; TCRdb keeps only in-frame clonotypes and omits some of them. Of more than 850,000 clones listed, around 78% are singletons. The entry originates in a study of shared clonotypes between healthy human individuals. Study-wide points: Large depth notwithstanding, sorted-subset sequencing proved incomplete by rarefaction. The authors sampled blood alone, and tissue repertoires likely differ.

The sequenced sample consisted of memory CD4+ T cells from PBMCs. Specified subset: CD45RA-negative fraction. The source is a man between 18 and 29 years old in good health. Some clones in this sample may be carry-over from other donors' samples. The chain combines TRBV2 with TRBJ2-7; 11 nucleotides align to TRBD2. The CDR3: CASTIGTSGKGEQYF. The CDR3 DNA reads as TGTGCCAGCACAATCGGGACTAGCGGAAAGGGGGAGCAGTACTTC.